A selection of T cell receptor beta chains follows, all from one sample in a study of cytomegalovirus exposure and HLA in healthy donors. Sequencing was performed with immunoSEQ multiplex PCR; in TCRdb, only in-frame clones are kept and a portion is missing. The sample holds more than 70,000 clones; roughly 95% are singletons and the top ten take about 1.5%. The sample consisted of PBMCs. The receptors originated from a man aged 18 to 35 in good health and CMV-seropositive. CDR3s leave out the opening cysteine and the closing phenylalanine or tryptophan. Rows may omit the clone size; those that give it use once, few, many or a size class.

V	J	size	CDR3
TRBV27	TRBJ1-3	NA	ASSPRQGWVGNTIY
TRBV10-1	TRBJ2-5	NA	ASSDAGDPFQETQY
TRBV7-9	TRBJ2-5	NA	ASSLGLGQETQY
TRBV6-4	TRBJ2-7	NA	ASSDGSGRNRNGACEQY
TRBV30	TRBJ2-2	NA	ASSPGGTGELF
TRBV9	TRBJ2-1	NA	ASSTFSSVDEQF
TRBV27	TRBJ2-3	NA	ASSLGASGYTDTQY
TRBV6-1	TRBJ2-1	NA	ASSDLRGSSYNEQF
TRBV7-9	TRBJ1-2	once	ASSLWEVGYT
TRBV5-1	TRBJ2-7	once	ASSGTGSYEQY
TRBV6-5	TRBJ1-1	NA	ASVRAGEAF
TRBV19	TRBJ2-7	once	ASRGTGTYEQY
TRBV19	TRBJ1-2	NA	ASRLNGYT
TRBV5-1	TRBJ1-2	NA	ASSLGGPNYGYT
TRBV30	TRBJ1-2	once	AWSVQGGTNYGYT
TRBV28	TRBJ1-1	NA	ASSFGRTEAF
TRBV28	TRBJ1-5	NA	ASRGTVKFQPQH
TRBV18	TRBJ2-1	NA	ASSPGGEGEQF
TRBV10-3	TRBJ2-7	NA	AISASGRDYEQY
TRBV6-6	TRBJ2-1	NA	ASSLAGGYNEQF
TRBV27	TRBJ2-1	NA	ASSFPSGGSYNEQF
TRBV9	TRBJ1-4	NA	ASSVGAVGEKLF
TRBV2	TRBJ2-3	NA	ASTGQGDTQY
TRBV7-9	TRBJ1-2	NA	ASSGDRDPVRGGYT
TRBV18	TRBJ1-2	NA	ASSPDSNYGYT
TRBV5-1	TRBJ2-1	NA	ASSFKENNEQF
TRBV5-1	TRBJ2-1	NA	ASSLLSGGYNEQF
TRBV6-1	TRBJ1-5	NA	ASSELADSPQPQH
TRBV9	TRBJ2-7	NA	ASSPTGAFYEQY
TRBV7-2	TRBJ2-7	NA	ASATSSGYEQY
TRBV7-8	TRBJ1-5	NA	ASNPGGSNQPQH
TRBV7-7	TRBJ2-5	NA	ASSFGGGSQETQY
TRBV7-9	TRBJ1-2	NA	ASSPGTANYGYT
TRBV5-1	TRBJ2-1	NA	ASSPLVAGARNEQF
TRBV4-1	TRBJ2-7	NA	ASSQVVGSNEQY
TRBV5-8	TRBJ2-7	NA	ATGLAGDAGYEQY
TRBV27	TRBJ2-7	NA	ASSLSWQGSYEQY
TRBV5-1	TRBJ2-5	NA	ASSFLQGRETQY
TRBV2	TRBJ2-1	NA	ASSHHDRRYEQF
TRBV27	TRBJ2-1	NA	ASRLAGDLYNEQF
TRBV6-1	TRBJ2-5	NA	ASSETPTLAETQY
TRBV5-5	TRBJ1-5	NA	ASSLSLVREGWNQPQH
TRBV30	TRBJ1-4	NA	AWSRADNEKLF